Below are 8 T cell receptor beta chains sequenced from a single sample in a study of blood T cell repertoires in COVID-19. Only in-frame clones appear in the TCRdb table, and some are missing; sequencing was by immunoSEQ multiplex PCR. The sample carries tens of thousands of clones, roughly 84% recorded once. Sequenced material: peripheral blood. Receptors were obtained from a woman aged 60-75 years with acute or convalescent COVID-19.

The chain is built from TRBV5-1 and TRBJ1-4, with D possibly being TRBD1 (5 bases). In germline, CDR1 is SGHRS, CDR2 YFSETQ. CDR3 length: 13 residues. The V and J ends lost 4 bases and 8 bases respectively, with 12 bases between them. CDR3 in DNA: TGCGCCAGCAGCCCCGGCGGGGGAGAAAAACTGTTTTTT. Residues: CASSPGGGEKLFF.

This chain connects TRBV19 to TRBJ2-2; D not resolved. Trimming stripped 1 base from V and 3 bases from J, with 9 bases between. The CDR3 has 15 residues. Germline lookup yields CDR1 LNHDA and CDR2 SQIVND (reference sequence). The CDR3 sequence is CASSIARAYTGELFF. The CDR3 nucleotides read TGTGCCAGTAGTATAGCCCGAGCTTACACCGGGGAGCTGTTTTTT.

The J gene is TRBJ1-1, the V gene TRBV6-5; no definite D call. The CDR3 runs 13 residues. Germline assignment: CDR1 MNHEY and CDR2 SVGAGI. V lost 7 bases and J lost 5, with 14 bases in between. The CDR3 spells CASISLAGTEAFF. CDR3 sequence (DNA): TGTGCCAGCATCAGCTTGGCGGGGACTGAAGCTTTCTTT.

This clone has a single count. The V gene is TRBV7-2, the J gene TRBJ1-2; TRBD1 matches 12 bases. With V trimmed by 5 bases and J by 3 bases, 10 bases remained unmatched. CDR1 and CDR2 (germline): SGHTA, FQGNSA. The CDR3 is 17 residues long. The CDR3 nucleotides read TGTGCCAGCAGCCTCACTGGGACAGGGGGCGCTCACTATGGCTACACCTTC. As protein: CASSLTGTGGAHYGYTF.

The chain combines TRBV5-1 with TRBJ2-7; possible D gene TRBD1, 7 bases. This CDR3 is built from 14 residues. Germline CDR1 and CDR2: SGHRS and YFSETQ. Trimming pared 6 bases from V and 2 bases from J, leaving 15 bases between. As DNA, the CDR3 is TGCGCCAGCAAGGGGAGGACAGGTCCCTACGAGCAGTACTTC. Its translation: CASKGRTGPYEQYF.

The chain has TRBV15 and TRBJ1-3; the D is unclear. Germline CDR1 reads LNHNV; CDR2 reads YYDKDF (reference sequence). V was clipped by 0 bases and J by 10 bases, with 7 bases between them. The CDR3 runs 12 residues. CDR3: CATSRERETIYF. CDR3 in DNA: TGTGCCACCAGCAGAGAGAGGGAAACCATATATTTT.

The chain is built from TRBV29-1 and TRBJ2-5; no firm D call. Germline V CDR1 and CDR2: SQVTM, ANQGSEA. The V end lost 3 bases, the J end lost 4 bases, and 6 bases lay between the germline ends. The CDR3 is 11 residues long. In DNA, the CDR3 is TGCAGCGTTGATCTATCAGAGACCCAGTACTTC. It codes for CSVDLSETQYF.

The chain combines TRBV9 with TRBJ1-6, with D possibly being TRBD1 (6 bases). Germline assignment: CDR1 SGDLS and CDR2 YYNGEE. The CDR3 covers 12 residues. Trimming pared 3 bases from V and 9 bases from J, leaving 7 bases between. This CDR3 is CASSAQGSPLHF. The CDR3 coding sequence is TGTGCCAGCAGCGCACAGGGTTCACCCCTCCACTTT.